This TCR beta chain was sequenced for a study of CD8+CD57+ T cells in acquired aplastic anemia. Genomic DNA provided the template from which TCR beta VDJ and CDR3 profiles were obtained. Each CDR3 protein is one row after TCRdb ran MiXCR on the reads. The data hold approximately 170,000 distinct CDR3 sequences, with just under 65% observed a single time. The germline V gene has CDR1 DFQATT and CDR2 SNEGSKA (reference sequence). The V gene end was trimmed by 6 bases and the J gene end by 7 bases; junction bases not matched to a gene: 9. The CDR3 has 14 residues. This chain connects TRBV20-1 to TRBJ2-1; TRBD2 matches 10 bases. The material sequenced was sorted CD4+, CD8+, or CD8+CD57+ T cells (not recorded which) from PBMCs. The TCR comes from a human donor in good health. Here the CDR3 reads CSAAPSGRRNEQFF. In DNA, the CDR3 is TGCAGTGCGGCTCCTAGCGGGAGACGGAATGAGCAGTTCTTC.